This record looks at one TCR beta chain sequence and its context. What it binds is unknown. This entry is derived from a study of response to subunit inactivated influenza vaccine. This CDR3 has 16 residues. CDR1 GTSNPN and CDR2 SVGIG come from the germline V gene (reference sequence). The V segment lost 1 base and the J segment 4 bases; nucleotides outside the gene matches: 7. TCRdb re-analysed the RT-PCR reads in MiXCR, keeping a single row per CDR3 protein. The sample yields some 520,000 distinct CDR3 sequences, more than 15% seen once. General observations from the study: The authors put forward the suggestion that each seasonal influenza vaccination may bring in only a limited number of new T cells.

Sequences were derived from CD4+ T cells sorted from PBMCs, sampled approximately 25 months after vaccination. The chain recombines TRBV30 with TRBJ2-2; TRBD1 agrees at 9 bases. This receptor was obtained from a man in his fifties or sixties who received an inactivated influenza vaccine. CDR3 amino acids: CAWSGARDRVTGELFF. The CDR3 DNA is TGTGCCTGGAGTGGAGCCCGGGACAGGGTCACCGGGGAGCTGTTTTTT.